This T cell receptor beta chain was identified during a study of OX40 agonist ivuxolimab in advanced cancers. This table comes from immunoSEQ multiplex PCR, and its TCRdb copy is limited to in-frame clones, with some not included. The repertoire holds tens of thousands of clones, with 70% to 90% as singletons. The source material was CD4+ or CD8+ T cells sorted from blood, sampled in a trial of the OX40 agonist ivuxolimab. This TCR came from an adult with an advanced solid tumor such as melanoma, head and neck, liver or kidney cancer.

The CDR3 region is CASSIGGGQGNYGYTF. CDR3 in DNA: TGTGCCAGTAGTATAGGCGGGGGCCAGGGTAACTATGGCTACACCTTC. V gene TRBV19 combines with J gene TRBJ1-2; TRBD1 might be the D (6 bases). The germline gives CDR1 LNHDA, CDR2 SQIVND (reference sequence). Trimming removed 1 base from V and 1 base from J, with 13 bases in between. The CDR3 consists of 16 residues.